This T cell receptor beta chain was documented in a study of T cells after yellow fever vaccination. About the study: Low-cell-number fractions underwent preparation using SMART-Seq v4 Ultra Low Input.

This clonotype was recorded many times. The target antigen is unknown. MiXCR was run by TCRdb on the 5' RACE reads, yielding one entry per CDR3 protein. The data show 150,000 or so distinct CDR3 sequences, less than 9% seen once. General observations from the study: Overall, a small share of clonotypes was seen in both CD4 and CD8 compartments. Though weaker, the secondary response peaked faster, on day 5 versus 15.

This specimen consisted of CD4+ T cells sorted from PBMCs, obtained 5 days after the first yellow fever vaccination. This TCR derives from a man younger than 30 who received the YFV17D yellow fever vaccine.

The CDR3 loop is CASSANTRSGNTIYF. The CDR3 region has the DNA TGCGCCAGCAGCGCAAACACGCGGTCTGGAAACACCATATATTTT. This chain links TRBV5-1 with TRBJ1-3, with D unclear. Trimming left V 4 bases short and J 1 base short, with 12 bases between. Germline assignment: CDR1 SGHRS and CDR2 YFSETQ. CDR3 length: 15 amino acids.